The 29 T cell receptor beta chains reported below all come from one sample, sequenced in a study of OX40 agonist ivuxolimab in advanced cancers. Here immunoSEQ multiplex PCR was the method, and the copy in TCRdb shows in-frame clones only, minus some. This table holds approximately 42,000 clones, roughly 77% found once. Sequenced here: CD4+ or CD8+ T cells sorted from blood, sampled in a trial of the OX40 agonist ivuxolimab. All receptors come from an adult with an advanced solid tumor such as melanoma, head and neck, liver or kidney cancer.

Here the CDR3 reads CASSWTGGGETQYF. The CDR3, as DNA: TGTGCCAGCAGTTGGACAGGGGGCGGGGAGACCCAGTACTTC. V usage is TRBV27 and J usage is TRBJ2-5, with 11 bases that match TRBD1. After removal of 4 bases from V and 5 bases from J, the junction contained 3 bases not matched to a gene. The CDR3 extends over 14 amino acids. Germline V CDR1 and CDR2: MNHEY, SMNVEV (reference sequence).

CDR3 nucleotides: TGTGCCAGCAGCGCGACCGGGGGAGTTCAGCCCCAGCATTTT. Translation gives CASSATGGVQPQHF. The chain employs TRBV7-9 and TRBJ1-5; the D gene is possibly TRBD1 (5 bases). This CDR3 comprises 14 residues. Trimming took off 5 bases at V and 6 bases at J, with 14 bases between the two ends. Germline CDR1 SEHNR, CDR2 FQNEAQ (reference sequence).

The chain employs TRBV11-3 and TRBJ2-1, with D hard to call. V was pared by 5 bases and J by 8 bases, with 7 bases between. The CDR3 is made up of 11 amino acids. Germline V CDR1 and CDR2: SGHNT, YENEEA. This CDR3 reads CASSPRDEQFF. DNA for the CDR3: TGTGCCAGCAGCCCTAGGGATGAGCAGTTCTTC.

This chain uses TRBV11-3 with TRBJ2-3; D gene unclear. The CDR3 sequence is 15 residues long. In germline, CDR1 is SGHNT, CDR2 YENEEA. Trimming took 5 bases from V and 4 from J, leaving 16 bases between them. The CDR3 here is CASSPGYNVADTQYF. In DNA, the CDR3 is TGTGCCAGCAGCCCAGGATACAACGTGGCAGATACGCAGTATTTT.

The J gene is TRBJ1-1, the V gene TRBV7-8; no reliable D call. CDR3 length: 13 residues. With 3 bases removed from V and 2 bases from J, the gap between germline ends came to 7 bases. Germline CDR1 is SGHVS and CDR2 is FQNEAQ. The CDR3 DNA is TGTGCCAGCAGCTTGACACCCAACACTGAAGCTTTCTTT. Its translation: CASSLTPNTEAFF.

The genes are TRBV5-4 and TRBJ2-1; D unclear. This CDR3 has 14 amino acids. Trimming pared 2 bases from V and 1 base from J, leaving 7 bases between. From germline, CDR1 is SGHNT and CDR2 YYREEE (reference sequence). CDR3 in DNA: TGTGCCAGCAGCTTTCCGAGGTCCTACAATGAGCAGTTCTTC. Its translation is CASSFPRSYNEQFF. The variable domain in full, with the rest retrieved from reference TRBV5-4 and TRBJ2-1, is ETGVTQSPTHLIKTRGQQVTLRCSSQSGHNTVSWYQQALGQGPQFIFQYYREEENGRGNFPPRFSGLQFPNYSSELNVNALELDDSALYLCASSFPRSYNEQFFGPGTRLTVL.

This clone was picked up a small number of times. The genes are TRBV11-1 and TRBJ2-1; 7 bases match TRBD2. This CDR3 contains 14 residues. The V gene end was trimmed by 2 bases and the J gene end by 5 bases; junction bases not matched to a gene: 3. Per germline, CDR1 SGHAT and CDR2 FQDESV (reference sequence). The CDR3 DNA reads as TGTGCCAGCAGCTTACTAGCGGCTCACAATGAGCAGTTCTTC. Amino acids: CASSLLAAHNEQFF.

V gene TRBV19 combines with J gene TRBJ2-5; 10 nucleotides agree with TRBD2. Germline V CDR1 and CDR2: LNHDA, SQIVND (reference sequence). The CDR3 length is 17 residues. The V and J ends lost 4 bases and 4 bases, in that order; junction bases with no gene match: 12. The CDR3 DNA follows: TGTGCCAGTAGTAATGGTCTGGACACTAGCGGGGCAGAGACCCAGTACTTC. This sequence encodes CASSNGLDTSGAETQYF.

The chain joins TRBV15 to TRBJ1-2, with a possible D match to TRBD1 (5 bases). The V end lost 0 bases, the J end lost 0 bases, and 17 bases lay between the germline ends. This CDR3 comprises 18 residues. Germline CDR1 is LNHNV and CDR2 is YYDKDF (reference sequence). The CDR3 DNA sequence: TGTGCCACCAGCAGAGATCTGGCCAGGGTGGGAGCTAACTATGGCTACACCTTC. This sequence encodes CATSRDLARVGANYGYTF.

This chain joins TRBV27 and TRBJ1-1; D is perhaps TRBD1 (5 bases). The CDR3 runs to 15 residues. The V end lost 1 base, the J end lost 4 bases, and 13 bases lay between the germline ends. Germline V gene data show CDR1 as MNHEY and CDR2 as SMNVEV (reference sequence). CDR3 DNA sequence: TGTGCCAGCAGTTTATTTAGGGAAGGGGTCACTGAAGCTTTCTTT. Its protein product is CASSLFREGVTEAFF.

This clone was seen more than once but under ten times. This chain links TRBV5-1 with TRBJ2-2; D perhaps matches TRBD1 (6 bases). Germline CDR1 is SGHRS and CDR2 is YFSETQ. The CDR3 is 14 residues long. Trimming shortened V by 4 bases and J by 6 bases, and 13 bases separated the two germline ends. The CDR3 protein is CASSPGQTAGELFF. The CDR3 DNA follows: TGCGCCAGCAGCCCCGGACAGACCGCCGGGGAGCTGTTTTTT.

The V call is TRBV5-4, the J call TRBJ2-2; TRBD2 matches at 11 bases. Germline CDR1 and CDR2: SGHNT and YYREEE (reference sequence). The CDR3 consists of 17 residues. Germline trimming cut 0 bases from V and 5 bases from J; bases unmatched to any gene: 6. The CDR3 nucleotides are TGTGCCAGCAGCTTGGGTCCGACTAGCGGGGCGACCGGGGAGCTGTTTTTT. It translates to CASSLGPTSGATGELFF. The full variable domain, with the rest looked up from reference TRBV5-4 and TRBJ2-2, is ETGVTQSPTHLIKTRGQQVTLRCSSQSGHNTVSWYQQALGQGPQFIFQYYREEENGRGNFPPRFSGLQFPNYSSELNVNALELDDSALYLCASSLGPTSGATGELFFGEGSRLTVL.

The chain employs TRBV5-1 and TRBJ1-1; no clear D gene. Germline CDR1 reads SGHRS; CDR2 reads YFSETQ. Trimming took 1 base from V and 2 from J, leaving 12 bases between them. CDR3 length: 15 residues. The CDR3 sequence is CASSLSGVGNTEAFF. Here the CDR3 DNA reads TGCGCCAGCAGCTTGAGTGGGGTAGGTAACACTGAAGCTTTCTTT.

The rearrangement joins TRBV27 to TRBJ2-3, with 7 nucleotides matching TRBD2. Trimming took 8 bases from V and 6 from J; bases not matched to a gene: 11. The CDR3 has 14 amino acids. Germline-derived CDR1 and CDR2 are MNHEY and SMNVEV (reference sequence). CDR3 DNA: TGTGCCAGCCATCGACTAGCACTGAAGGATACGCAGTATTTT. Its protein is CASHRLALKDTQYF.

The rearrangement joins TRBV5-1 to TRBJ2-5, with D tentatively TRBD2 (6 bases). The length of the CDR3 is 15 residues. Trimming removed 4 bases from V and 1 base from J, with 14 bases in between. Germline loops: CDR1 SGHRS, CDR2 YFSETQ. In DNA, the CDR3 is TGCGCCAGCAGCGACGCTAGCGCCGGCCAAGAGACCCAGTACTTC. It yields the protein CASSDASAGQETQYF.

The chain joins TRBV5-1 to TRBJ2-7, with 10 bases matching TRBD2. The CDR3 is 14 amino acids. Germline CDR1 is SGHRS and CDR2 is YFSETQ. Unmatched junction bases numbered 5, after V lost 4 bases and J lost 4 bases. The CDR3 reads CASSPSGSEYEQYF. The CDR3 DNA sequence: TGCGCCAGCAGCCCTAGCGGGAGCGAGTACGAGCAGTACTTC.

This chain joins TRBV5-1 and TRBJ2-5; no firm D call. The J call may be in error: the DNA end matches TRBJ2-7 better. Germline CDR1 is SGHRS and CDR2 is YFSETQ. This CDR3 region has 14 residues. DNA for the CDR3: TGCGCCAGCAGCTTGGCCTACGGAACCTCCGAGCAGTACTTC. This encodes CASSLAYGTSEQYF.

The chain combines TRBV5-6 with TRBJ2-5; D possibly corresponds to TRBD1 (7 bases). Per germline, CDR1 SGHDT and CDR2 YYEEEE. The CDR3 runs to 13 residues. V was shortened by 5 bases and J by 2 bases, with 10 bases between the two germline ends. As DNA, the CDR3 is TGTGCCAGCAGGCGGGACAGACAAGAGACCCAGTACTTC. Translation gives CASRRDRQETQYF.

Written as DNA, the CDR3 is TGTGCCAGCAGCGGACAGCCAGGGACTTCGAACACCGGGGAGCTGTTTTTT. It yields the protein CASSGQPGTSNTGELFF. The chain joins TRBV5-4 to TRBJ2-2; D may be TRBD1 or TRBD2 (6 bases each). V was pared by 4 bases and J by 0 bases, with 16 bases between. The CDR3 contains 17 residues. Germline-derived CDR1 and CDR2 are SGHNT and YYREEE (reference sequence).

This clone was seen a single time. This chain connects TRBV15 to TRBJ2-5; D assignment may be TRBD1 or TRBD2 (5 bases each). From germline, CDR1 is LNHNV and CDR2 YYDKDF (reference sequence). The CDR3 loop spans 13 amino acids. The V gene lost 6 bases and the J gene lost 0 bases, with 8 bases spanning the gap. Here the CDR3 reads CATSRDHQETQYF. The CDR3 coding sequence is TGTGCCACCAGTCGGGACCACCAAGAGACCCAGTACTTC. Together with reference TRBV15 and TRBJ2-5, the CDR3 gives the full variable domain: DAMVIQNPRYQVTQFGKPVTLSCSQTLNHNVMYWYQQKSSQAPKLLFHYYDKDFNNEADTPDNFQSRRPNTSFCFLDIRSPGLGDTAMYLCATSRDHQETQYFGPGTRLLVL.

This clone was seen a few times. Other DNA sequences in the sample encode the same CDR3. V and J are TRBV30 and TRBJ1-3, with D hard to call. The CDR3 sequence is 13 residues long. With 0 bases removed from V and 5 bases from J, the gap between germline ends came to 8 bases. Germline V gene lookup returns CDR1 GTSNPN and CDR2 SVGIG (reference sequence). The CDR3 is CAWSVNGRNTIYF. In DNA form, the CDR3 reads TGTGCCTGGAGTGTAAACGGACGAAACACCATATATTTT.

The rearrangement uses TRBV7-8 and TRBJ1-2, with D unresolved. CDR1 and CDR2 (germline): SGHVS, FQNEAQ. The CDR3 is made up of 13 amino acids. The V end lost 6 bases, the J end lost 5 bases, and 13 bases lay between the germline ends. CDR3 nucleotide sequence: TGTGCCAGCAGTCTCGACGGAGCTTATGGCTACACCTTC. It yields the protein CASSLDGAYGYTF.

The chain carries TRBV30 and TRBJ1-1; D is undetermined. V was shortened by 3 bases and J by 3 bases, with 11 bases between the two germline ends. Germline CDR1 GTSNPN, CDR2 SVGIG (reference sequence). The CDR3 runs to 13 residues. This CDR3 is CAWSPRVHTEAFF. CDR3 sequence (DNA): TGTGCCTGGAGCCCTCGGGTTCACACTGAAGCTTTCTTT.

This clone was observed a single time. The chain is built from TRBV2 and TRBJ1-4; the match to TRBD1 covers 10 bases. The J segment lost 1 base and the V segment lost 6 bases, leaving 5 bases of the junction unmatched. Looked up from germline, CDR1 is SNHLY and CDR2 is FYNNEI. The CDR3 runs 16 residues. CDR3 amino acids: CASSRDRGGTNEKLFF. The CDR3 region has the DNA TGTGCCAGCAGCCGGGACAGGGGAGGAACTAATGAAAAACTGTTTTTT.

Here the CDR3 reads CASSPDGDQPQHF. DNA for the CDR3: TGTGCCAGCTCACCAGATGGGGATCAGCCCCAGCATTTT. J is TRBJ1-5 and V is TRBV18, with D hard to call. This CDR3 is built from 13 residues. V shed 2 bases and J shed 5 bases, with 7 bases lying between them. The germline CDR1 and CDR2 sequences are KGHSH and LQKENI.

The rearrangement joins TRBV11-2 to TRBJ2-1; D is ambiguous. Germline assignment: CDR1 SGHAT and CDR2 FQNNGV. The CDR3 is 13 residues long. V was trimmed by 0 bases and J by 8 bases, leaving 8 bases between them. Here the CDR3 DNA reads TGTGCCAGCAGCTTAGATATGGGCGATGAGCAGTTCTTC. Encoded protein: CASSLDMGDEQFF.

V is TRBV7-6 and J is TRBJ1-1; D is ambiguous. CDR3 length: 16 residues. The germline V gene has CDR1 SGHVS and CDR2 FNYEAQ. V lost 0 bases and J lost 6, with 17 bases in between. In nucleotides, the CDR3 is TGTGCCAGCAGCTTAGCCGCGAACGCTTATCAGTCTGAAGCTTTCTTT. As protein: CASSLAANAYQSEAFF.

This chain joins TRBV2 and TRBJ1-4; 10 bases match TRBD1. Looked up from germline, CDR1 is SNHLY and CDR2 is FYNNEI. The CDR3 consists of 14 residues. V dropped 4 bases and J dropped 8; count of bases not matched to a gene: 4. The CDR3 sequence: CASSGTGGKEKLFF. As DNA, the CDR3 is TGTGCCAGCAGTGGGACAGGGGGGAAGGAAAAACTGTTTTTT. Looking up the rest from reference TRBV2 and TRBJ1-4 gives the full variable domain: EPEVTQTPSHQVTQMGQEVILRCVPISNHLYFYWYRQILGQKVEFLVSFYNNEISEKSEIFDDQFSVERPDGSNFTLKIRSTKLEDSAMYFCASSGTGGKEKLFFGSGTQLSVL.

The V call is TRBV6-5, the J call TRBJ2-7; D gene unclear. Germline V gene sequence: CDR1 MNHEY, CDR2 SVGAGI. The V end lost 6 bases, the J end lost 0 bases, and 12 bases lay between the germline ends. The CDR3 is 14 amino acids. The CDR3 DNA follows: TGTGCCAGCAGGCCCTCCCTAAGCTCCTACGAGCAGTACTTC. Protein: CASRPSLSSYEQYF.